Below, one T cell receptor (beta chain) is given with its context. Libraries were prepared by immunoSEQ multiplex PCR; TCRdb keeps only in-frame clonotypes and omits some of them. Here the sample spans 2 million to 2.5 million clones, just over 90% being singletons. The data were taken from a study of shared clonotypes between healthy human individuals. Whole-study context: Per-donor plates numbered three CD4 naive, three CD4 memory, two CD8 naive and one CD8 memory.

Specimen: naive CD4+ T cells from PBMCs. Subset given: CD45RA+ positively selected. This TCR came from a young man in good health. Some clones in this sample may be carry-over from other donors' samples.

This CDR3 reads CSVQGAITGELFF. The CDR3 coding sequence is TGCAGCGTTCAGGGGGCCATCACCGGGGAGCTGTTTTTT. J is TRBJ2-2 and V is TRBV29-1, with 8 nucleotides matching TRBD1. Per the germline V gene, CDR1 is SQVTM and CDR2 is ANQGSEA. This CDR3 comprises 13 residues. V shed 5 bases and J 4 bases; nucleotides not matched to a gene: 3.